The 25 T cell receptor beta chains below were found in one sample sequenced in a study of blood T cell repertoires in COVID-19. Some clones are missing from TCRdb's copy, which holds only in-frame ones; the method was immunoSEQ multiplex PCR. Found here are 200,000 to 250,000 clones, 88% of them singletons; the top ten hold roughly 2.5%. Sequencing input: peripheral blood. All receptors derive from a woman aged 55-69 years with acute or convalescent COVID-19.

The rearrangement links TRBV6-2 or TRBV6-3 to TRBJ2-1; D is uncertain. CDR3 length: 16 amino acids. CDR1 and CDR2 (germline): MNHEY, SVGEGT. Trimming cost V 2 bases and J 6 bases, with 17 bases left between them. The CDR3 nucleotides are TGTGCCAGCAGTTACCCAACGGGTCGCGGCTCCAATGAGCAGTTCTTC. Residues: CASSYPTGRGSNEQFF.

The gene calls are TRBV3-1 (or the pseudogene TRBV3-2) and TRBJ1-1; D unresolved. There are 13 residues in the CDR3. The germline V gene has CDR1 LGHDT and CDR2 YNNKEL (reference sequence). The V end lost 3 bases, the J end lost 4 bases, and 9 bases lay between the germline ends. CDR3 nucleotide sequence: TGTGCCAGCAGCCAGGGAGCGGGCACTGAAGCTTTCTTT. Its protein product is CASSQGAGTEAFF.

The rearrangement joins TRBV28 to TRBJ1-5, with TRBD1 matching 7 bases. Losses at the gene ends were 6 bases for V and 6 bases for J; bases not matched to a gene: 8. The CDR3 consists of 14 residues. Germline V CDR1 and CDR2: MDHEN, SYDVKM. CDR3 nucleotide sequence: TGTGCCAGCAGACGACAGGGATGGGGTCAGCCCCAGCATTTT. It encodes CASRRQGWGQPQHF.

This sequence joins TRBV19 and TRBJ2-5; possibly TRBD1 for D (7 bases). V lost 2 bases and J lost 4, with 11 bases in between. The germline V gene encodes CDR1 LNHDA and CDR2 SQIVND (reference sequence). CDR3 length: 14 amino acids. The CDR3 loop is CASSISGGRETQYF. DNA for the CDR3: TGTGCCAGTAGTATATCAGGGGGGCGAGAGACCCAGTACTTC.

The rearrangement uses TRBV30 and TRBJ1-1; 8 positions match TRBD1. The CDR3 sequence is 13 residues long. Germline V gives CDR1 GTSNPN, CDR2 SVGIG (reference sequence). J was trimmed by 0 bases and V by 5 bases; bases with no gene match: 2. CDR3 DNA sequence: TGTGCCTGGGGGGGACAGGTGAACACTGAAGCTTTCTTT. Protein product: CAWGGQVNTEAFF.

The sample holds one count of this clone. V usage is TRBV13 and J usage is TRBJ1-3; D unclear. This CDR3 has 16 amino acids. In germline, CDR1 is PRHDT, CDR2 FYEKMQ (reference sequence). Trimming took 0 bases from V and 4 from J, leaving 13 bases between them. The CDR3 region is CASSLGRRVAGNTIYF. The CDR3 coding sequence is TGTGCCAGCAGCTTAGGGCGGCGAGTAGCGGGAAACACCATATATTTT. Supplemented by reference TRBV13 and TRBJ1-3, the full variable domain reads AAGVIQSPRHLIKEKRETATLKCYPIPRHDTVYWYQQGPGQDPQFLISFYEKMQSDKGSIPDRFSAQQFSDYHSELNMSSLELGDSALYFCASSLGRRVAGNTIYFGEGSWLTVV.

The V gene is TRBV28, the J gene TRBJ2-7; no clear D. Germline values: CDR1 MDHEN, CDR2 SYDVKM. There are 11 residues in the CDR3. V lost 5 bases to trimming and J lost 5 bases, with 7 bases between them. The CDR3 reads CASSVGDEQYF. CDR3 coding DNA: TGTGCCAGCAGTGTCGGAGACGAGCAGTACTTC.

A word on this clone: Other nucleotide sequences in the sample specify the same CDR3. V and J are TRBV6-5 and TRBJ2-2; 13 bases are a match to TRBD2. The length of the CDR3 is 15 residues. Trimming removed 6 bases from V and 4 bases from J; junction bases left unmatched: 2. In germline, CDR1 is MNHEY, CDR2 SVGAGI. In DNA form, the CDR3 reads TGTGCCAGCAGACGGACTAGCGGGGGCACCGGGGAGCTGTTTTTT. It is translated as CASRRTSGGTGELFF.

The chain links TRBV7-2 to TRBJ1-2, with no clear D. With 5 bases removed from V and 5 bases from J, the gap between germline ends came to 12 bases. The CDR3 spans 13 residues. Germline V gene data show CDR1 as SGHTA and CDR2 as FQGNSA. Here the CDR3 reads CASSVPGFYGYTF. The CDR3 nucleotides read TGTGCCAGCAGCGTCCCCGGGTTTTATGGCTACACCTTC.

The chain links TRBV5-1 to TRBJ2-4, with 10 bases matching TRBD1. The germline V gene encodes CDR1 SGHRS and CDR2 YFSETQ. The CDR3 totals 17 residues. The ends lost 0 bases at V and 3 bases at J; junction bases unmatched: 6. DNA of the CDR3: TGCGCCAGCAGCTTGGTTGGGACAGGGGCGAGCAAAAACATTCAGTACTTC. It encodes CASSLVGTGASKNIQYF.

CDR3 DNA: TGTGCCAGCAGTTACTCCGGCGGGACGGGCACAGATACGCAGTATTTT. Its translation is CASSYSGGTGTDTQYF. The chain carries TRBV6-2 or TRBV6-3 and TRBJ2-3, with D possibly matching TRBD2 (6 bases). V was trimmed by 0 bases and J by 1 base, leaving 11 bases between them. CDR1 and CDR2 from the germline V gene are MNHEY and SVGEGT. This CDR3 spans 16 amino acids.

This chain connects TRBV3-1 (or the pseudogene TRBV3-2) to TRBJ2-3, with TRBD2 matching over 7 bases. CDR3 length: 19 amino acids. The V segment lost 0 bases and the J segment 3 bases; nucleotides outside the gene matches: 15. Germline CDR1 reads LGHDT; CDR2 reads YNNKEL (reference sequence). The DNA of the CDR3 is TGTGCCAGCAGCCAAGATTGGGCTAGCGGATCCCTGAATACAGATACGCAGTATTTT. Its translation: CASSQDWASGSLNTDTQYF.

CDR3 nucleotide sequence: TGTGCCAGCAGAGGGGACAGGGGTAACTATGGCTACACCTTC. As protein: CASRGDRGNYGYTF. The genes are TRBV2 and TRBJ1-2, with 10 bases lining up with TRBD1. The CDR3 runs to 14 residues. With 6 bases clipped from V and 1 base from J, the junction kept 2 bases outside the gene matches. Germline V gene data show CDR1 as SNHLY and CDR2 as FYNNEI.

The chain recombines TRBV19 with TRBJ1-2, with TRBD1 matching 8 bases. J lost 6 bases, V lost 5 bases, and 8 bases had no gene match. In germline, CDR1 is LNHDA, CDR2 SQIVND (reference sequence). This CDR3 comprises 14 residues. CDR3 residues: CASSSGQATDGYTF. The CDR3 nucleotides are TGTGCCAGTAGTTCGGGACAGGCCACCGATGGCTACACCTTC. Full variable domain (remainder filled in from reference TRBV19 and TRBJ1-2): DGGITQSPKYLFRKEGQNVTLSCEQNLNHDAMYWYRQDPGQGLRLIYYSQIVNDFQKGDIAEGYSVSREKKESFPLTVTSAQKNPTAFYLCASSSGQATDGYTFGSGTRLTVV.

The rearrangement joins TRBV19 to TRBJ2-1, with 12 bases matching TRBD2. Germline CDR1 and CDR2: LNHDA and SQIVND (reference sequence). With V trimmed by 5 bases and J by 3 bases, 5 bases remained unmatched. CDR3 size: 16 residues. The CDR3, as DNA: TGTGCCAGTAGTCTCCGGACTAGCGGGGTCTACAATGAGCAGTTCTTC. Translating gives CASSLRTSGVYNEQFF.

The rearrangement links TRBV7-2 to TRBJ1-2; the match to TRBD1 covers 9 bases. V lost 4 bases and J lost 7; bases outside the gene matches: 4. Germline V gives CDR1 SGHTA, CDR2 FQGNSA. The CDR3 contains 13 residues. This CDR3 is CASSWGQGGGYTF. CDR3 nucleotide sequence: TGTGCCAGCAGCTGGGGACAGGGTGGTGGCTACACCTTC.

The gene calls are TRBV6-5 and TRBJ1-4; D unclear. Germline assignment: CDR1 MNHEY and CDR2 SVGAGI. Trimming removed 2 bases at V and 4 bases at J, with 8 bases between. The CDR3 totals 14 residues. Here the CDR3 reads CASSYVRFNEKLFF. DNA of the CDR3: TGTGCCAGCAGTTACGTACGGTTTAATGAAAAACTGTTTTTT.

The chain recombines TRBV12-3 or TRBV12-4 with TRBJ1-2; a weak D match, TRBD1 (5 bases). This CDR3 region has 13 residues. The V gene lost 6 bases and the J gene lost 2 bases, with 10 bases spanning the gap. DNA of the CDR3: TGTGCCAGCAGAGATACAGGAAACTATGGCTACACCTTC. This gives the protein CASRDTGNYGYTF.

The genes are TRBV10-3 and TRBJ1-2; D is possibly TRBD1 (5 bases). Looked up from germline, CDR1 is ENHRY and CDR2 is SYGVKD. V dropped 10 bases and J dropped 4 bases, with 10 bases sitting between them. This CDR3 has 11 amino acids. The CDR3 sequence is CATTGTYGYTF. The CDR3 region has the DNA TGTGCCACTACAGGAACCTATGGCTACACCTTC.

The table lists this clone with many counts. The CDR3 reads CASSLSPDRVGNTEAFF. The CDR3 DNA reads as TGTGCCAGCAGTTTATCCCCTGACAGGGTTGGGAACACTGAAGCTTTCTTT. The rearrangement links TRBV27 to TRBJ1-1, with 7 bases identical to TRBD1. There are 17 residues in the CDR3. V trimming: 0 bases; J trimming: 1 base; junction bases outside the gene matches: 8. Germline V CDR1 and CDR2: MNHEY, SMNVEV (reference sequence).

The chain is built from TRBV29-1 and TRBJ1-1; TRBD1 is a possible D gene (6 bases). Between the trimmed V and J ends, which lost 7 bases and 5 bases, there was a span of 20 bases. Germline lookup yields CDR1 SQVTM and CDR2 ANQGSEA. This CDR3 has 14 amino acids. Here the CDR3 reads CSAEGGEVGTEAFF. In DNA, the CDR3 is TGCAGCGCCGAGGGGGGGGAAGTAGGAACTGAAGCTTTCTTT.

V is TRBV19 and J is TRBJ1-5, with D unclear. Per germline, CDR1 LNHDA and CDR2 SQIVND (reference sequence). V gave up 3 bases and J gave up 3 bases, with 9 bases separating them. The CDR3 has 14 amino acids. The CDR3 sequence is CASSMGQINQPQHF. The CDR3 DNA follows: TGTGCCAGTAGTATGGGCCAGATCAATCAGCCCCAGCATTTT.

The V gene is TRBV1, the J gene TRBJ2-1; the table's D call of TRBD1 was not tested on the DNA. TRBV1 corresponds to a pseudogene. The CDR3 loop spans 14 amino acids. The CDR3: CTSSQGAPYNEQFF. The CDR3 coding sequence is TGCACCAGCAGCCAGGGGGCTCCCTACAATGAGCAGTTCTTC.

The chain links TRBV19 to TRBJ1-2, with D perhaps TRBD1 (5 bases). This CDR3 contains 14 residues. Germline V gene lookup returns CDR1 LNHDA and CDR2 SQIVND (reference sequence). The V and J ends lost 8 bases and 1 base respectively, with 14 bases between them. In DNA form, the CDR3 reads TGTGCCAGTCAGTATGACAGAAATAACTATGGCTACACCTTC. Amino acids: CASQYDRNNYGYTF.

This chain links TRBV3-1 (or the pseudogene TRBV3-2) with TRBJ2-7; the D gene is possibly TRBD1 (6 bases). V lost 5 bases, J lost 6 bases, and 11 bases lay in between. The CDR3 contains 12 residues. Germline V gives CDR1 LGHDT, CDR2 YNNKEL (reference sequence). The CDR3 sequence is CASSNRVGEQYF. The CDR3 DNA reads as TGTGCCAGCAGCAACAGGGTGGGCGAGCAGTACTTC.